These 6 T cell receptor beta chains originate from one sample sequenced in a study of T cell repertoires in cytomegalovirus infection. TCRdb analysed the reads with MiXCR anew, one entry per CDR3 protein. The data hold hundreds of thousands of distinct CDR3 sequences, with about a third observed a single time. Source material: PBMCs. These receptor sequences come from a human donor in good health (CMV status not recorded). Some clones in this sample may be carry-over from other donors' samples.

As concerns this clonotype: A read error is possible here, since a much larger clone lies one base away. This sequence joins TRBV7-6 and TRBJ2-3; D unclear. Germline CDR1 and CDR2: SGHVS and FNYEAQ. This CDR3 region has 14 residues. The CDR3 loop is CASSLQLVTDTPYF. The CDR3 bases are TGTGCCAGCAGCTTACAACTGGTCACAGATACGCCGTATTTT. Filled out from reference TRBV7-6 and TRBJ2-3, the complete variable domain reads GAGVSQSPRYKVTKRGQDVALRCDPISGHVSLYWYRQALGQGPEFLTYFNYEAQQDKSGLPNDRFSAERPEGSISTLTIQRTEQRDSAMYRCASSLQLVTDTPYFGPGTRLTVL.

As to this clonotype: Compared with germline, one end of the junction differs, possibly owing to a read error. The chain carries TRBV28 and TRBJ2-2; 10 bases agree with TRBD2. Germline CDR1 is MDHEN and CDR2 is SYDVKM. The CDR3 is 16 residues long. In nucleotides, the CDR3 is TGTGCCAGCAGTATCGGGACTAGCGAGTACACCGGGCAGCTGTTTTTT. It specifies CASSIGTSEYTGQLFF. The full variable domain, with the rest looked up from reference TRBV28 and TRBJ2-2, is DVKVTQSSRYLVKRTGEKVFLECVQDMDHENMFWYRQDPGLGLRLIYFSYDVKMKEKGDIPEGYSVSREKKERFSLILESASTNQTSMYLCASSIGTSEYTGQLFFGEGSRLTVL.

This clonotype was detected once. The chain employs TRBV28 and TRBJ2-5; 7 positions match TRBD2. Germline trimming cut 5 bases from V and 2 bases from J; bases unmatched to any gene: 14. In germline, CDR1 is MDHEN, CDR2 SYDVKM. This CDR3 is 17 amino acids long. The CDR3 loop is CASSTHPSSGPQETQYF. The CDR3 DNA reads as TGTGCCAGCAGTACCCACCCCTCTAGCGGTCCTCAAGAGACCCAGTACTTC.

This clonotype was detected only a few times. The chain uses TRBV6-5 and TRBJ2-2; the D is unclear. Germline CDR1 is MNHEY and CDR2 is SVGAGI. Trimming took 0 bases from V and 8 from J, leaving 7 bases between them. This CDR3 has 13 amino acids. Here the CDR3 DNA reads TGTGCCAGCAGTTACTCGATTGCTGGGGAGCTGTTTTTT. As protein: CASSYSIAGELFF.

This clonotype came up a few times. The V gene is TRBV25-1, the J gene TRBJ1-1; possible D gene TRBD1, 5 bases. This CDR3 has 13 amino acids. CDR1 is MGHDK, CDR2 SYGVNS, per germline. V gave up 7 bases and J gave up 5 bases, with 14 bases separating them. The CDR3 sequence is CASKIGGLTEAFF. CDR3 bases: TGTGCCAGCAAGATCGGGGGTCTGACTGAAGCTTTCTTT.

The chain combines TRBV29-1 with TRBJ2-5; D may be TRBD2 (7 bases). The CDR3 runs 20 residues. V shed 2 bases and J shed 2 bases, with 30 bases lying between them. Germline CDR1 SQVTM, CDR2 ANQGSEA. The CDR3, as DNA: TGCAGCGTTGAAAAGGGATCAAGGGGGGCAGCGGGGCGTCTACAAGAGACCCAGTACTTC. Protein sequence: CSVEKGSRGAAGRLQETQYF.